These T cell receptor beta chains were read from a single sample in a study of identical twins. TCRdb reprocessed the 5' RACE reads with MiXCR, giving one entry per CDR3 protein. This table has approximately 210,000 distinct CDR3 sequences, roughly 7.1% appearing once. These sequences were also reported in another study, on T cells expressing NK-cell markers.

Sequences were obtained from CD8+ T cells sorted from blood. These TCRs come from a woman under 30 in good health. Both conserved end residues are part of each CDR3. D genes are given only for firm matches. A row's size may be missing; if present it is once, few, many or a size class.

CASNPQGGPRNEQYF | TGTGCCAGCAATCCACAGGGAGGCCCCAGGAACGAGCAGTACTTC | TRBJ2-7 | NA | TRBV11-2 | NA
CASSPEGWDEQYF | TGTGCCAGCAGCCCGGAGGGTTGGGACGAGCAGTACTTC | TRBJ2-7 | many | TRBV7-9 | NA
CASSQVPEWGNSPLHF | TGCGCCAGCAGCCAAGTCCCGGAATGGGGTAATTCACCCCTCCACTTT | TRBJ1-6 | once | TRBV4-1 | NA
CASSGFGTQYF | TGTGCCAGCAGTGGTTTTGGGACCCAGTACTTC | TRBJ2-5 | few | TRBV6-5 | NA
CASSQQVAWGPGSEQFF | TGTGCCAGCAGCCAGCAGGTAGCGTGGGGGCCTGGTAGTGAGCAGTTCTTC | TRBJ2-1 | few | TRBV3-1 | NA
CASSSGFPYGYTF | TGTGCCAGCAGCTCAGGATTCCCCTATGGCTACACCTTC | TRBJ1-2 | few | TRBV11-2 | NA
CASSLAGGGTQYF | TGTGCCAGCAGCTTAGCGGGGGGTGGTACGCAGTATTTT | TRBJ2-3 | many | TRBV7-2 | NA
CASSSEARAVVEQYF | TGTGCCAGCAGCTCCGAGGCCAGGGCGGTTGTCGAGCAGTACTTC | TRBJ2-7 | NA | TRBV11-2 | NA
CASSLGGGGSGELFF | TGTGCCAGCAGCCTCGGTGGCGGGGGATCCGGGGAGCTGTTTTTT | TRBJ2-2 | NA | TRBV9 | TRBD2
CASSLITRSEDEQFF | TGTGCCAGCAGCCTTATTACTAGATCTGAAGATGAGCAGTTCTTC | TRBJ2-1 | many | TRBV11-2 | NA
CASSGTGKYEQYF | TGTGCCAGCAGCGGCACAGGGAAGTACGAGCAGTACTTC | TRBJ2-7 | many | TRBV2 | NA